These T cell receptor beta chains were read from a single sample in a study of persistence of HIV-infected CD4 T cells. The table came from immunoSEQ multiplex PCR; TCRdb's copy has only in-frame clones and leaves some out. The data hold over 40,000 clones, with 70% to 80% observed a single time. The antigens for these receptors are not known. This material consisted of CD4+ T cells sorted from PBMCs after approximately 19-hour stimulation, taken from a patient who received antiretroviral therapy. The receptors stem from an adult man with HIV who was CMV-seropositive. CDR3s include the opening cysteine and the closing phenylalanine or tryptophan. The D gene is left open where the match is weak. Expanded clones get a size class; other rows say once, few or many, or leave the size out.

J gene	D gene	clone size	V gene	CDR3 protein	CDR3 DNA
TRBJ2-1	NA	NA	TRBV7-9	CASSTREVEQFF	TGTGCCAGCAGCACCAGAGAAGTTGAGCAGTTCTTC
TRBJ2-6	NA	once	TRBV5-5	CASSSYSGANVLTF	TGTGCCAGCAGCTCGTACTCTGGGGCCAACGTCCTGACTTTC
TRBJ1-6	TRBD1	NA	TRBV29-1	CSVEGPGTVDSPLHF	TGCAGCGTTGAAGGCCCCGGGACAGTGGATTCACCCCTCCACTTT
TRBJ1-2	TRBD1	NA	TRBV4-1	CASSQERDRAYGYTF	TGCGCCAGCAGCCAAGAGAGGGACAGGGCGTATGGCTACACCTTC
TRBJ1-1	NA	NA	TRBV5-1	CASSSNRAMNTEAFF	TGCGCCAGCAGCTCTAACAGGGCGATGAACACTGAAGCTTTCTTT
TRBJ1-4	TRBD1	once	TRBV5-1	CASSGDAGQGSEKLFF	TGCGCCAGCAGCGGAGATGCGGGACAGGGGTCTGAAAAACTGTTTTTT
TRBJ2-1	NA	NA	TRBV7-3	CASSLFAPGASYNEQFF	TGTGCCAGCAGCTTGTTCGCGCCAGGAGCCTCCTACAATGAGCAGTTCTTC
TRBJ2-1	TRBD2	few	TRBV5-1	CASSLFWGGNEQFF	TGCGCCAGCAGCTTGTTTTGGGGAGGGAATGAGCAGTTCTTC
TRBJ1-1	TRBD1	NA	TRBV6-2/TRBV6-3	CASSSSLRRGSTEAFF	TGTGCCAGCAGTTCATCCCTACGCAGGGGGAGCACTGAAGCTTTCTTT
TRBJ2-3	NA	NA	TRBV6-2/TRBV6-3	CASSYFRSLGLENTQYF	TGTGCCAGCAGTTACTTCCGATCTCTGGGTTTAGAGAATACGCAGTATTTT
TRBJ1-2	NA	NA	TRBV28	CACFLYGYTF	TGTGCCTGCTTTTTGTATGGCTACACCTTC
TRBJ1-1	NA	NA	TRBV18	CASSPSVLDLNTEAFF	TGTGCCAGCTCACCATCCGTGTTAGACCTGAACACTGAAGCTTTCTTT
TRBJ1-1	TRBD1	NA	TRBV27	CASSPRQGNTEAFF	TGTGCCAGCAGTCCTCGACAGGGTAACACTGAAGCTTTCTTT
TRBJ1-6	NA	NA	TRBV18	CASSPGGSGTTNSPLHF	TGTGCCAGCTCACCAGGGGGATCTGGGACGACTAATTCACCCCTCCACTTT
TRBJ1-6	TRBD1	NA	TRBV2	CASSARTGGSPLHF	TGTGCCAGCAGTGCCCGGACAGGGGGCTCACCCCTCCACTTT
TRBJ2-2	NA	NA	TRBV6-4	CASSVTGTSNTGELFF	TGTGCCAGCAGTGTTACAGGGACCTCCAACACCGGGGAGCTGTTTTTT
TRBJ2-3	NA	NA	TRBV5-4	CASSLTDTQYF	TGTGCCAGCAGTCTCACAGATACGCAGTATTTT
TRBJ2-6	NA	NA	TRBV6-5	CASSSSSGANVLTF	TGTGCCAGCAGCTCGAGCTCTGGGGCCAACGTCCTGACTTTC
TRBJ2-7	TRBD2	few	TRBV18	CASSPPTSGRATEQYF	TGTGCCAGCTCACCACCAACTAGCGGGAGGGCCACCGAGCAGTACTTC
TRBJ2-3	NA	NA	TRBV5-5	CASSLTVSAVGDTQYF	TGTGCCAGCAGCTTGACAGTTAGCGCCGTCGGAGATACGCAGTATTTT
TRBJ1-1	NA	NA	TRBV7-2	CASSSNRLRDTEAFF	TGTGCCAGCAGCTCCAACCGATTAAGGGACACTGAAGCTTTCTTT
TRBJ2-1	TRBD1	once	TRBV6-4	CASSVGQGIEQFF	TGTGCCAGCAGTGTGGGACAGGGAATCGAGCAGTTCTTC
TRBJ2-5	NA	NA	TRBV7-3	CASSVTAQETQYF	TGTGCCAGCAGCGTGACAGCTCAAGAGACCCAGTACTTC
TRBJ1-4	TRBD1	NA	TRBV30	CASDRNWGEKLFF	TGTGCCTCGGACAGGAATTGGGGTGAAAAACTGTTTTTT
TRBJ1-5	NA	NA	TRBV15	CATSRDAWPQHF	TGTGCCACCAGCAGAGATGCCTGGCCCCAGCATTTT
TRBJ2-5	NA	NA	TRBV7-2	CASSSRSRGAWGTQYF	TGTGCCAGCAGCTCCCGTTCCCGGGGAGCCTGGGGGACCCAGTACTTC
TRBJ1-6	NA	NA	TRBV6-5	CASSFRDSPLHF	TGTGCCAGCAGTTTTAGAGATTCACCCCTCCACTTT
TRBJ2-3	NA	NA	TRBV7-8	CASSSGTGAGNTQYF	TGTGCCAGCAGCTCCGGGACTGGCGCGGGGAATACGCAGTATTTT
TRBJ2-5	NA	NA	TRBV21-1	CASSKEGQGWGTQYF	TGTGCCAGCAGCAAAGAAGGACAGGGCTGGGGGACCCAGTACTTC
TRBJ1-1	NA	NA	TRBV18	CASSLNTEAFF	TGTGCCAGCTCATTGAACACTGAAGCTTTCTTT
TRBJ2-5	TRBD1	NA	TRBV24-1	CATSDNDRGRETQYF	TGTGCCACCAGTGATAACGACAGGGGGCGGGAGACCCAGTACTTC
TRBJ1-1	NA	NA	TRBV12-3/TRBV12-4	CASSLSAEAFF	TGTGCCAGCAGTTTATCGGCTGAAGCTTTCTTT
TRBJ1-5	TRBD1	NA	TRBV6-5	CASRGQAINQPQHF	TGTGCCAGCAGAGGACAGGCGATCAATCAGCCCCAGCATTTT
TRBJ2-7	TRBD1	NA	TRBV15	CATSRMGQTQYF	TGTGCCACCAGCAGAATGGGACAGACGCAGTACTTC
TRBJ2-2	TRBD2	NA	TRBV5-5	CASRVTHWLAGLPNTGELFF	TGTGCCAGCAGAGTGACCCACTGGCTAGCGGGCCTTCCGAACACCGGGGAGCTGTTTTTT
TRBJ2-1	TRBD2	NA	TRBV15	CATSRDHGGGAINEQFF	TGTGCCACCAGCAGAGATCACGGCGGGGGGGCCATAAATGAGCAGTTCTTC
TRBJ2-3	NA	NA	TRBV18	CASSPLELFTDTQYF	TGTGCCAGCTCACCACTGGAACTTTTTACAGATACGCAGTATTTT
TRBJ2-2	TRBD2	NA	TRBV4-2	CASSRNIRERGTTGELFF	TGTGCCAGCAGCCGAAATATTAGGGAGCGGGGGACGACCGGGGAGCTGTTTTTT
TRBJ2-3	NA	NA	TRBV4-3	CASSQDLGPPDTQYF	TGCGCCAGCAGCCAAGATTTAGGGCCTCCAGATACGCAGTATTTT
TRBJ1-4	NA	NA	TRBV6-6	CASTRGQTNEKLFF	TGTGCCAGCACCCGAGGGCAAACTAATGAAAAACTGTTTTTT